The following is a T cell receptor beta chain sequence with its context. Its antigen is undetermined. For the second PCR, which ran for about 6 to 12 cycles, a sample-barcoded 5' primer and a J-beta primer mix were used. Each cDNA molecule carried a tag from a template-switch adaptor that contained 12 random nucleotides. TCRdb re-analysed the 5' RACE reads in MiXCR, keeping a single row per CDR3 protein. The data contain 550,000 to 750,000 distinct CDR3 sequences, roughly 21% of them seen just once; the ten biggest clones take up roughly 3.4%. These data come from a study of blood T cells in healthy people across ages. The study, taken as a whole, reports: In older individuals, TCR beta diversity per million T cells was lower, falling roughly linearly with age.

The donors, aged roughly 6 to 95, were healthy Caucasians from Russia. This TCR was recovered from a man aged 70 or older in good health. Sequencing was done on a sample of blood.

In DNA form, the CDR3 reads TGTGCCAGTAGCCCGGGACTAGCGGCCACCGGGGAGCTGTTTTTT. It encodes CASSPGLAATGELFF. This rearrangement joins TRBV19 to TRBJ2-2; 11 bases fit TRBD2. V shed 6 bases and J 4 bases; nucleotides not matched to a gene: 4. The CDR3 extends over 15 amino acids. In germline, CDR1 is LNHDA, CDR2 SQIVND (reference sequence). Full variable domain (missing parts from reference TRBV19 and TRBJ2-2): DGGITQSPKYLFRKEGQNVTLSCEQNLNHDAMYWYRQDPGQGLRLIYYSQIVNDFQKGDIAEGYSVSREKKESFPLTVTSAQKNPTAFYLCASSPGLAATGELFFGEGSRLTVL.